This T cell receptor beta chain derives from a study of radiotherapy plus CTLA-4 blockade in lung cancer. V shed 0 bases, J shed 0 bases, and the junction held 2 bases outside the gene matches. The V gene's germline CDR1 is SGDLS and CDR2 YYNGEE. The CDR3 is 15 residues long. Profiled with immunoSEQ multiplex PCR; TCRdb holds only in-frame clones, not every one. The sample holds about 94,000 clones, roughly 80% seen once. The receptor's source is a human donor with non-small cell lung cancer that progressed on radiotherapy plus ipilimumab. This rearrangement joins TRBV9 to TRBJ2-7; TRBD1 matches 8 bases. The starting material was peripheral blood, obtained from a patient treated with radiotherapy plus ipilimumab. For the CDR3, the DNA is TGTGCCAGCAGCGTAGGACAGGGGCCCTCCTACGAGCAGTACTTC. It yields the protein CASSVGQGPSYEQYF. Together with reference TRBV9 and TRBJ2-7, the CDR3 gives the full variable domain: DSGVTQTPKHLITATGQRVTLRCSPRSGDLSVYWYQQSLDQGLQFLIQYYNGEERAKGNILERFSAQQFPDLHSELNLSSLELGDSALYFCASSVGQGPSYEQYFGPGTRLTVT.